This T cell receptor beta chain was found in a study of cytomegalovirus exposure and HLA in healthy donors. At the level of the study: The use of the same platform for the 100 to 150 validation repertoires and the roughly 680 first-cohort repertoires was reported by a later analysis. Study outcomes and limitations: Researchers counted 180 or so TCR beta chains as cytomegalovirus-associated. A subsequent analysis found that TCR clusters from the first cohort also tended to co-occur in the 110 or so validation repertoires, with approximately 95% of cluster scores above 0. Testing in vitro showed a few CMV-associated chains specific for CMV antigens.

Of note for this clone: Its antigen is unknown.

J was trimmed by 3 bases and V by 0 bases; bases with no gene match: 8. CDR1 and CDR2 from the germline V gene are SGDLS and YYNGEE. The CDR3 consists of 16 residues. Method: immunoSEQ multiplex PCR; TCRdb's copy keeps in-frame clones and lacks some. The sample has about 73,000 clones, roughly 90% seen once. The TCR originated in a woman younger than 30 in good health and CMV-seropositive. Sequenced input: PBMCs. This chain connects TRBV9 to TRBJ2-7, with 8 bases identical to TRBD1. CDR3 sequence (DNA): TGTGCCAGCAGCGTAGGATACCGGGACAGGAACTACGAGCAGTACTTC. Translating gives CASSVGYRDRNYEQYF.